This T cell receptor (beta chain) is drawn from a study of T-cell reconstitution after alpha-beta-depleted transplantation in children. Whole-study findings and limits: Several hundred expanded graft clones reportedly supplied alpha-beta T cells about two months after transplant.

Preparation of the TCRbeta library used unique molecular identifiers. TCRdb passed the PCR reads through MiXCR, listing each CDR3 protein once. This repertoire shows about a million distinct CDR3 sequences, about 26% found once; its top ten account for about 28%. Germline CDR1 DFQATT, CDR2 SNEGSKA (reference sequence). The CDR3 is 15 residues long. Trimming took 3 bases from V and 0 from J, leaving 12 bases between them. In regard to this clonotype: What it binds is unknown.

Source: PBMCs, mostly from graft donor cells, taken 360 days after TCRalphabeta/CD19-depleted stem cell transplant. V gene TRBV20-1 combines with J gene TRBJ2-1; no clear D. The sequence was obtained from a boy less than two years old who had a stem cell transplant for SCID, so the T cells may come from the graft donor. CDR3 sequence reads: CSASYRMASYNEQFF. CDR3 sequence (DNA): TGCAGTGCTAGTTATCGAATGGCCTCCTACAATGAGCAGTTCTTC.